Each of the 25 T cell receptor beta chains below was sequenced from the same sample in a study of OX40 agonist ivuxolimab in advanced cancers. Libraries were prepared by immunoSEQ multiplex PCR; TCRdb keeps only in-frame clonotypes and omits some of them. The sample shows approximately 91,000 clones, about nine tenths of them seen only once. The source was CD4+ or CD8+ T cells sorted from blood, collected in a trial of the OX40 agonist ivuxolimab. These receptors came from an adult with an advanced solid tumor such as melanoma, head and neck, liver or kidney cancer.

The V gene is TRBV4-1, the J gene TRBJ1-1; D not resolved. The V gene's germline CDR1 is MGHRA and CDR2 YSYEKL. This CDR3 is built from 13 residues. Trimming removed 1 base from V and 4 bases from J, with 7 bases in between. The CDR3 coding sequence is TGCGCCAGCAGCCAAGTATGGGTCACTGAAGCTTTCTTT. This encodes CASSQVWVTEAFF.

V is TRBV27 and J is TRBJ1-5, with a possible D match to TRBD1 (6 bases). Germline values: CDR1 MNHEY, CDR2 SMNVEV (reference sequence). The CDR3 spans 16 residues. Trimming pared 7 bases from V and 1 base from J, leaving 17 bases between. CDR3 in amino acids: CASKIGGRVSNQPQHF. CDR3 DNA: TGTGCCAGCAAAATCGGGGGGCGGGTAAGCAATCAGCCCCAGCATTTT.

The J gene is TRBJ2-1, the V gene TRBV7-8, with D possibly TRBD1 on 6 matching bases. The CDR3 loop spans 15 amino acids. Trimming shortened V by 5 bases and J by 7 bases, and 18 bases separated the two germline ends. The V gene's germline CDR1 is SGHVS and CDR2 FQNEAQ. CDR3 region: CASSKRDTTLNEQFF. DNA for the CDR3: TGTGCCAGCAGCAAACGGGACACCACCTTAAATGAGCAGTTCTTC.

The V and J genes are TRBV12-5 and TRBJ2-4; tentatively, D is TRBD2 (5 bases). Germline V gives CDR1 LGHNT, CDR2 FRNRAP. This CDR3 comprises 13 residues. With 6 bases removed from V and 7 bases from J, the gap between germline ends came to 13 bases. CDR3 DNA: TGTGCTAGTGGCCGGAGGAGCCGGAACATTCAGTACTTC. This translates into CASGRRSRNIQYF.

The genes are TRBV7-2 and TRBJ1-1, with 7 bases fitting TRBD1. The CDR3 is 18 residues long. Unmatched junction bases numbered 16, after V lost 5 bases and J lost 1 base. Germline V gene lookup returns CDR1 SGHTA and CDR2 FQGNSA. Written as DNA, the CDR3 is TGTGCCAGCAGCCAATCCCCGGGACAGCCAAAGGGGAACACTGAAGCTTTCTTT. It is translated as CASSQSPGQPKGNTEAFF.

V usage is TRBV5-1 and J usage is TRBJ1-5; TRBD1 agrees at 7 bases. The germline gives CDR1 SGHRS, CDR2 YFSETQ. With 4 bases clipped from V and 3 bases from J, the junction kept 7 bases outside the gene matches. CDR3 length equals 15 residues. CDR3 amino acids: CASSTTGAYNQPQHF. For the CDR3, the DNA is TGCGCCAGCAGCACTACAGGGGCGTACAATCAGCCCCAGCATTTT.

V gene TRBV5-4 combines with J gene TRBJ1-1, with 7 positions matching TRBD1. The germline V gene has CDR1 SGHNT and CDR2 YYREEE (reference sequence). The CDR3 contains 15 residues. The junction had 5 bases not matched to a gene; V was cut back by 3 bases and J by 0 bases. The CDR3: CASSSPGQMNTEAFF. The CDR3 DNA follows: TGTGCCAGCAGCTCTCCGGGACAGATGAACACTGAAGCTTTCTTT.

The V call is TRBV7-9, the J call TRBJ2-3; 8 bases line up with TRBD1. V trimming: 2 bases; J trimming: 0 bases; junction bases outside the gene matches: 4. This CDR3 is 16 amino acids long. Looked up from germline, CDR1 is SEHNR and CDR2 is FQNEAQ (reference sequence). The CDR3 reads CASSLNRDRSTDTQYF. DNA of the CDR3: TGTGCCAGCAGCTTAAACCGGGACAGGAGCACAGATACGCAGTATTTT.

The chain has TRBV4-3 and TRBJ2-5; D is unresolved. Trimming shortened V by 0 bases and J by 5 bases, and 10 bases separated the two germline ends. Germline CDR1 is LGHNA and CDR2 is YSLEER. This CDR3 comprises 14 residues. The CDR3 reads CASSQDVHGETQYF. The DNA for the CDR3 is TGCGCCAGCAGCCAAGATGTTCACGGGGAGACCCAGTACTTC.

V gene TRBV6-5 combines with J gene TRBJ1-6; no definite D call. Germline V gene data show CDR1 as MNHEY and CDR2 as SVGAGI. The CDR3 runs 13 residues. V gave up 8 bases and J gave up 9 bases, with 14 bases separating them. CDR3 DNA sequence: TGTGCCAGCGCAAGGATGTCCCCTTCACCCCTCCACTTT. This encodes CASARMSPSPLHF.

This chain joins TRBV27 and TRBJ1-1; D uncertain. Germline CDR1 MNHEY, CDR2 SMNVEV (reference sequence). V was trimmed by 5 bases and J by 0 bases, leaving 13 bases between them. This CDR3 comprises 15 residues. The CDR3 region is CASSLASRMNTEAFF. CDR3 coding DNA: TGTGCCAGCAGTCTTGCCTCCCGAATGAACACTGAAGCTTTCTTT.

The chain has TRBV5-1 and TRBJ2-7, with 8 bases lining up with TRBD2. CDR1 SGHRS and CDR2 YFSETQ come from the germline V gene. The ends lost 0 bases at V and 1 base at J; junction bases unmatched: 3. This CDR3 spans 15 amino acids. The CDR3 sequence: CASSLVAGGSYEQYF. The CDR3, as DNA: TGCGCCAGCAGCTTGGTCGCGGGGGGTTCCTACGAGCAGTACTTC.

The chain couples TRBV19 to TRBJ2-7; 9 bases align to TRBD1. The CDR3 sequence is 13 residues long. CDR1 LNHDA and CDR2 SQIVND come from the germline V gene (reference sequence). Germline trimming cut 9 bases from V and 4 bases from J; bases unmatched to any gene: 7. The CDR3 loop is CASTSGQGYEQYF. Written as DNA, the CDR3 is TGTGCCAGCACCTCGGGACAGGGTTACGAGCAGTACTTC.

The chain couples TRBV11-2 to TRBJ2-2, with 12 bases identical to TRBD2. V lost 5 bases and J lost 7; bases outside the gene matches: 17. This CDR3 region has 19 residues. Germline values: CDR1 SGHAT, CDR2 FQNNGV. The CDR3 sequence: CASSITSGGPSKEGGELFF. As DNA, the CDR3 is TGTGCCAGCAGCATCACTAGCGGGGGGCCCTCCAAAGAAGGCGGGGAGCTGTTTTTT.

The chain employs TRBV7-3 and TRBJ2-1, with 9 bases aligning to TRBD1. The trim removed 5 bases at V and 4 bases at J, leaving 6 bases unmatched. The CDR3 is 15 amino acids. Germline CDR1 reads SGHTA; CDR2 reads FQGTGA. The CDR3 DNA follows: TGTGCCAGCAGCCAAGGGACAGGGAAGTACAATGAGCAGTTCTTC. Translation gives CASSQGTGKYNEQFF.

This clone was detected a few times. The chain couples TRBV6-1 to TRBJ2-7; TRBD2 matches 8 bases. V was clipped by 6 bases and J by 0 bases; unmatched bases: 4. This CDR3 contains 14 residues. The germline V gene has CDR1 MNHNS and CDR2 SASEGT. The CDR3 reads CASRERGSSYEQYF. The CDR3 nucleotides read TGTGCCAGCAGGGAGCGGGGGAGCTCCTACGAGCAGTACTTC.

The chain has TRBV6-5 and TRBJ1-2; D is perhaps TRBD1 (6 bases). In germline, CDR1 is MNHEY, CDR2 SVGAGI. The CDR3 has 15 residues. V lost 6 bases, J lost 4 bases, and 18 bases lay in between. As DNA, the CDR3 is TGTGCCAGCAGAAGAAGTACAGGGTGGGGCTATGGCTACACCTTC. Its translation is CASRRSTGWGYGYTF.

This clone has a handful of counts. The V and J genes are TRBV11-2 and TRBJ2-7; a weak D match, TRBD1 (5 bases). V was clipped by 4 bases and J by 6 bases, with 10 bases between them. Germline V gene data show CDR1 as SGHAT and CDR2 as FQNNGV. The CDR3 has 12 residues. The CDR3 nucleotides are TGTGCCAGCAGCTCCTCCAGGGTCGAGCAGTACTTC. It yields the protein CASSSSRVEQYF.

The V gene is TRBV6-4, the J gene TRBJ2-1, with D maybe TRBD1 (5 bases). The germline V gene encodes CDR1 MRHNA and CDR2 SNTAGT. The CDR3 consists of 16 residues. The ends were cut back, 7 bases at V and 3 bases at J, with 19 bases in the middle. The CDR3 DNA reads TGTGCCAGCATCTCCCTAGGGGCCCGATGCTACAATGAGCAGTTCTTC. Encoded protein: CASISLGARCYNEQFF.

The chain links TRBV5-1 to TRBJ1-4, with 11 bases that match TRBD1. The CDR3 spans 16 residues. CDR1 and CDR2 from the germline V gene are SGHRS and YFSETQ. J lost 4 bases, V lost 0 bases, and 2 bases had no gene match. CDR3 coding DNA: TGCGCCAGCAGCTTGGCCGGGACAGGGGGTAATGAAAAACTGTTTTTT. The encoded protein is CASSLAGTGGNEKLFF.

CDR3 residues: CASSRTGTSGPYEQYF. CDR3 sequence (DNA): TGTGCCAGCAGCAGGACAGGGACTAGCGGGCCCTACGAGCAGTACTTC. This rearrangement joins TRBV7-2 to TRBJ2-7; 12 bases line up with TRBD2. Germline V gene lookup returns CDR1 SGHTA and CDR2 FQGNSA. V gave up 5 bases and J gave up 2 bases; unmatched junction bases: 7. The CDR3 totals 16 residues.

This clone was seen only a few times. The genes are TRBV7-8 and TRBJ1-4, with D possibly TRBD1 on 5 matching bases. The V end lost 0 bases, the J end lost 7 bases, and 15 bases lay between the germline ends. Germline assignment: CDR1 SGHVS and CDR2 FQNEAQ. This CDR3 has 16 amino acids. In nucleotides, the CDR3 is TGTGCCAGCAGCTTAGCGAGGACATTCGGGGGTGAAAAACTGTTTTTT. Protein sequence: CASSLARTFGGEKLFF.

The V and J genes are TRBV19 and TRBJ1-3, with D possibly matching TRBD1 (6 bases). CDR1 is LNHDA, CDR2 SQIVND, per germline (reference sequence). The ends were cut back, 9 bases at V and 1 base at J, with 16 bases in the middle. CDR3 length equals 15 residues. The CDR3 DNA follows: TGTGCCAGCACGCGACAGGATGCATCTGGAAACACCATATATTTT. Protein sequence: CASTRQDASGNTIYF.

This rearrangement joins TRBV5-5 to TRBJ2-2, with a tentative D call TRBD2 (5 bases). Trimming removed 2 bases from V and 8 bases from J, with 13 bases in between. Germline V lookup: CDR1 SGHKS, CDR2 YYEKEE (reference sequence). CDR3 length: 14 residues. CDR3 sequence (DNA): TGTGCCAGCAGCTTAATCCTAGCCTCGGGGGAGCTGTTTTTT. Translating gives CASSLILASGELFF.

The gene calls are TRBV5-1 and TRBJ1-1; D not certain. The CDR3 is 14 residues long. V was cut by 1 base and J by 3 bases, with 10 bases left in between. Germline-derived CDR1 and CDR2 are SGHRS and YFSETQ. The CDR3 bases are TGCGCCAGCAGCTTGATAGGGTACGACACTGAAGCTTTCTTT. Its protein product is CASSLIGYDTEAFF.